This entry concerns a single TCR beta chain. Germline values: CDR1 MNHEY, CDR2 SVGAGI. Deletions cut 6 bases from V and 4 bases from J, with 18 bases between. The CDR3 has 15 amino acids. Sequencing was performed with immunoSEQ multiplex PCR; in TCRdb, only in-frame clones are kept and a portion is missing. The sample lists about 120,000 clones, around 87% occurring once. The data belong to a study of blood T cell repertoires in COVID-19. Sequencing input: peripheral blood. The sequence was collected from a woman in her 70s with acute or convalescent COVID-19. The chain links TRBV6-5 to TRBJ1-2; TRBD1 might be the D (6 bases). CDR3 sequence reads: CASRQGGTDLYGYTF. CDR3 bases: TGTGCCAGCAGACAGGGAGGGACGGACCTCTATGGCTACACCTTC.